This T cell receptor (beta chain) was identified in a study of cytomegalovirus exposure and HLA in healthy donors. The wider study: Most genotyped donors, 75% to 85% of 300 to 400, had Caucasian-associated genetic ancestry.

With 60 Vbeta and 13 Jbeta primers, the PCR was carried out. TCRdb's copy holds only in-frame clones and misses some; the assay was immunoSEQ multiplex PCR. Of 160,000 or so clones in the sample, roughly 80% were seen once. Study-wide results and caveats: There were reportedly fewer N-insertions in an Asian-associated ancestry cluster than the roughly 700-donor mean, in a later analysis. V- and J-gene trimming in TCR beta was tied to a missense DCLRE1C variant by an analysis performed later. Later examination showed HLA-associated TCR beta chains had greater clonal expansion than equally common others.

As regards this clone: Its antigen is not identified.

This CDR3 comprises 13 residues. The V gene's germline CDR1 is GTSNPN and CDR2 SVGIG (reference sequence). V lost 0 bases and J lost 4, with 7 bases in between. This clonotype was sampled from a man over 45 in good health and CMV-seropositive. Specimen: PBMCs. The chain is built from TRBV30 and TRBJ1-5; D gene unclear. The CDR3 DNA sequence: TGTGCCTGGAGTGTACGAGGGAATCAGCCCCAGCATTTT. Protein product: CAWSVRGNQPQHF.